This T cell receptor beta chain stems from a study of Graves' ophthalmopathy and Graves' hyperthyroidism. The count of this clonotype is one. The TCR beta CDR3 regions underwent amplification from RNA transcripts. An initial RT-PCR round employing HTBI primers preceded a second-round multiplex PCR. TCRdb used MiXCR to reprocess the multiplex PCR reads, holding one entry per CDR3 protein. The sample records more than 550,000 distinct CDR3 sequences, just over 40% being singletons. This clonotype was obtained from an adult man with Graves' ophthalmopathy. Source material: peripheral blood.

The CDR3 DNA follows: TGTGCCAGTAGTCCGCGGACACAGCAAGAGACCCAGTACTTC. This translates into CASSPRTQQETQYF. The chain combines TRBV7-3 with TRBJ2-5, with D possibly TRBD1 on 5 matching bases. The germline CDR1 and CDR2 sequences are SGHTA and FQGTGA. This CDR3 has 14 residues. The germline V and J ends were trimmed by 9 bases and 2 bases, with 16 bases remaining between them.